Below, one T cell receptor (beta chain) is given with its context. This specimen comes from a study of blood T cell repertoires in COVID-19. The wider study: PBMCs, B-cell-depleted T cells, or T cells provided the cDNA or gDNA that made up the material.

Germline V gene sequence: CDR1 LGHDT, CDR2 YNNKEL (reference sequence). J was trimmed by 14 bases and V by 0 bases; bases with no gene match: 11. The CDR3 length is 14 residues. Data came from immunoSEQ multiplex PCR; TCRdb stores just in-frame clones and leaves some out. The sample yields 150,000 to 200,000 clones, 87% seen once. The sequence derives from a man aged 60 to 69 with active or convalescent COVID-19. V usage is TRBV3-1 (or the pseudogene TRBV3-2) and J usage is TRBJ2-3; 7 positions agree with TRBD2. Sequences were obtained from peripheral blood. CDR3 sequence: CASSQDRRLAYRYF. The CDR3 coding sequence is TGTGCCAGCAGCCAAGATCGGCGACTAGCCTATAGGTATTTT.